This T cell receptor (beta chain) was found in a study of cytomegalovirus exposure and HLA in healthy donors. Whole-study findings and limits: With further analysis later on, most CMV-associated TCR beta chains appeared HLA-restricted. A prior analysis recorded that most TCR beta V segments were productive about 90% or about 30% of the time.

60 Vbeta and 13 Jbeta primers were used in PCR. This table comes from immunoSEQ multiplex PCR, and its TCRdb copy is limited to in-frame clones, with some not included. The profile shows some 130,000 clones, roughly four fifths of them singletons. Comment on this clone: Its target is not known.

CDR3 length: 13 residues. Germline CDR1 is SNHLY and CDR2 is FYNNEI. V lost 7 bases, J lost 5 bases, and 12 bases lay in between. This TCR was sampled from a man aged 25 to 45 in good health and CMV-seronegative. What was sequenced was PBMCs. V is TRBV2 and J is TRBJ1-5; D is unresolved. The CDR3 is CASTEELDQPQHF. Written as DNA, the CDR3 is TGTGCCAGCACGGAGGAGTTGGATCAGCCCCAGCATTTT.